One and the same sample provided the 23 T cell receptor beta chains below, sequenced in a study of T cell responses to AZD1222 COVID-19 vaccine. The protocol was immunoSEQ multiplex PCR, while the TCRdb copy is restricted to in-frame clones and leaves out a portion. The table has over 90,000 clones, over 75% seen once. The sequencing used peripheral blood, collected on day 0 of AZD1222 vaccination. The receptors here all came from an adult in good health.

V and J are TRBV6-5 and TRBJ2-1, with unresolved D. There are 13 residues in the CDR3. Germline V gene data show CDR1 as MNHEY and CDR2 as SVGAGI. V shed 5 bases and J shed 9 bases, with 14 bases lying between them. The CDR3 loop reads CASSPPQRPEQFF. The CDR3 DNA sequence: TGTGCCAGCAGTCCACCCCAGAGGCCTGAGCAGTTCTTC.

The chain couples TRBV30 to TRBJ1-6, with 7 bases that match TRBD1. Germline V CDR1 and CDR2: GTSNPN, SVGIG (reference sequence). CDR3 length: 15 residues. V trimming: 0 bases; J trimming: 6 bases; junction bases outside the gene matches: 5. Here the CDR3 reads CAWSVRGTVNSPLHF. The CDR3 DNA sequence: TGTGCCTGGAGTGTACGCGGGACAGTTAATTCACCCCTCCACTTT.

CDR3 loop: CASRYRVLAGADTQYF. For the CDR3, the DNA is TGTGCCAGCAGGTACAGGGTCCTAGCGGGAGCAGATACGCAGTATTTT. This chain uses TRBV6-5 with TRBJ2-3; 10 bases line up with TRBD2. The CDR3 is 16 residues long. Germline CDR1 is MNHEY and CDR2 is SVGAGI. V trimming: 6 bases; J trimming: 4 bases; junction bases outside the gene matches: 10.

This chain links TRBV6-8 with TRBJ1-5; 8 bases align to TRBD1. V gave up 8 bases and J gave up 0 bases; unmatched junction bases: 12. There are 17 residues in the CDR3. Looked up from germline, CDR1 is MNHGY and CDR2 is SAAAGT. CDR3 DNA sequence: TGTGCCAGCCTTTTTTCACAGGGGGTGTCTAGCAATCAGCCCCAGCATTTT. Translation gives CASLFSQGVSSNQPQHF.

This chain uses TRBV11-1 with TRBJ1-3; the D is unclear. The germline CDR1 and CDR2 sequences are SGHAT and FQDESV (reference sequence). Trimming stripped 1 base from V and 0 bases from J, with 4 bases between. The length of the CDR3 is 14 residues. CDR3 amino acids: CASSLEVSGNTIYF. In DNA form, the CDR3 reads TGTGCCAGCAGCTTAGAGGTCTCTGGAAACACCATATATTTT.

The chain links TRBV6-1 to TRBJ1-1, with D hard to call. V was cut by 2 bases and J by 1 base, with 5 bases left in between. The germline V gene encodes CDR1 MNHNS and CDR2 SASEGT. CDR3 length equals 13 residues. CDR3 sequence: CASSEMRNTEAFF. The CDR3 nucleotides are TGTGCCAGCAGTGAAATGAGGAACACTGAAGCTTTCTTT.

This CDR3 is CASSLGLAGARYEQYF. In DNA, the CDR3 is TGTGCCAGCAGCCTCGGACTAGCGGGAGCAAGGTACGAGCAGTACTTC. The J gene is TRBJ2-7, the V gene TRBV7-9; the match to TRBD2 covers 13 bases. CDR3 length equals 16 residues. Germline loops: CDR1 SEHNR, CDR2 FQNEAQ (reference sequence). V shed 5 bases, J shed 4 bases, and the junction held 8 bases outside the gene matches.

This rearrangement joins TRBV15 to TRBJ2-3; 7 nucleotides align to TRBD1. This CDR3 has 14 amino acids. With 5 bases clipped from V and 0 bases from J, the junction kept 2 bases outside the gene matches. Germline values: CDR1 LNHNV, CDR2 YYDKDF (reference sequence). CDR3 DNA sequence: TGTGCCACCAGCGGACAGGAAAGCACAGATACGCAGTATTTT. As protein: CATSGQESTDTQYF.

The V and J genes are TRBV5-8 and TRBJ2-1, with TRBD2 as a possible D gene (6 bases). CDR3 size: 15 residues. V was cut by 4 bases and J by 1 base, with 12 bases left in between. Germline CDR1 and CDR2: SGHTS and YDEGEE. The CDR3 region is CASSRDSFSYNEQFF. DNA for the CDR3: TGTGCCAGCAGCCGGGACTCATTTTCCTACAATGAGCAGTTCTTC.

V gene TRBV12-3 or TRBV12-4 combines with J gene TRBJ1-2, with 8 bases matching TRBD1. This CDR3 is 13 amino acids long. V was clipped by 5 bases and J by 7 bases; unmatched bases: 6. CDR3: CASSQTGEVGYTF. CDR3 in DNA: TGTGCCAGCAGTCAGACAGGGGAGGTTGGCTACACCTTC.

The chain recombines TRBV28 with TRBJ2-7; D gene unclear. Germline CDR1 reads MDHEN; CDR2 reads SYDVKM. The V end was cut by 6 bases, the J end by 5 bases, with 11 bases between. This CDR3 has 12 residues. CDR3 protein: CASSSVVDEQYF. As DNA, the CDR3 is TGTGCCAGCAGCTCCGTAGTGGACGAGCAGTACTTC.

CDR3 DNA: TGTGCCAGTAGCCACGGGGCAGGAGGTGAAAAACTGTTTTTT. Translated, it gives CASSHGAGGEKLFF. This chain joins TRBV19 and TRBJ1-4; D possibly corresponds to TRBD1 (5 bases). The CDR3 loop spans 14 amino acids. CDR1 is LNHDA, CDR2 SQIVND, per germline (reference sequence). The V and J ends lost 6 bases and 7 bases respectively, with 15 bases between them.

The chain joins TRBV29-1 to TRBJ1-2; D is uncertain. This CDR3 region has 14 residues. The germline CDR1 and CDR2 sequences are SQVTM and ANQGSEA. V was trimmed by 8 bases and J by 4 bases, leaving 20 bases between them. CDR3 nucleotide sequence: TGCAGCCCCCCTGAGTTAAGTAGGCTCTATGGCTACACCTTC. This translates into CSPPELSRLYGYTF.

The V gene is TRBV12-3 or TRBV12-4, the J gene TRBJ1-1; D call uncertain. Trimming left V 4 bases short and J 7 bases short, with 10 bases between. This CDR3 region has 12 residues. The CDR3 spells CASSSVGYEAFF. CDR3 sequence (DNA): TGTGCCAGCAGTTCTGTGGGGTATGAAGCTTTCTTT.

This sequence joins TRBV6-4 and TRBJ2-3, with D unclear. Deletions cut 2 bases from V and 5 bases from J, with 20 bases between. CDR3 length: 17 amino acids. The germline gives CDR1 MRHNA, CDR2 SNTAGT. DNA of the CDR3: TGTGCCAGCAGTGACAACTTAGGTCCCCCTAGGGTAGATACGCAGTATTTT. Encoded protein: CASSDNLGPPRVDTQYF.

The chain is built from TRBV14 and TRBJ1-2; 7 nucleotides align to TRBD1. With 4 bases clipped from V and 4 bases from J, the junction kept 3 bases outside the gene matches. The CDR3 totals 13 residues. The germline CDR1 and CDR2 sequences are SGHDN and FVKESK. CDR3 sequence: CASSPGTAYGYTF. The CDR3 DNA follows: TGTGCCAGCAGCCCCGGGACAGCCTATGGCTACACCTTC.

This chain links TRBV11-3 with TRBJ1-1; TRBD1 is a possible D gene (6 bases). CDR3 length: 15 amino acids. Germline CDR1 reads SGHNT; CDR2 reads YENEEA. V lost 6 bases and J lost 2, with 16 bases in between. CDR3 protein: CASSRGQGYNTEAFF. The CDR3 DNA reads TGTGCCAGCAGTCGAGGTCAGGGGTACAACACTGAAGCTTTCTTT.

V is TRBV4-3 and J is TRBJ1-4; 8 nucleotides line up with TRBD1. Germline assignment: CDR1 LGHNA and CDR2 YSLEER. The CDR3 runs 18 residues. The V segment lost 1 base and the J segment 2 bases; nucleotides outside the gene matches: 9. CDR3 nucleotides: TGCGCCAGCAGCCAAGGTGGACAGGGCTTAAGGACTAATGAAAAACTGTTTTTT. Protein: CASSQGGQGLRTNEKLFF.

The chain employs TRBV27 and TRBJ1-2; D gene unclear. Trimming pared 6 bases from V and 3 bases from J, leaving 26 bases between. CDR1 is MNHEY, CDR2 SMNVEV, per germline (reference sequence). CDR3 length: 18 amino acids. CDR3 bases: TGTGCCAGCAGAAGTTTCACAAACGCCGACATATTTGACTATGGCTACACCTTC. Translation: CASRSFTNADIFDYGYTF.

The sample holds one count of this clone. The CDR3 reads CASSLQGLHGYTF. The CDR3 DNA sequence: TGTGCCAGCAGTCTACAGGGGCTCCATGGCTACACCTTC. The rearrangement uses TRBV16 and TRBJ1-2; 7 bases match TRBD1. The CDR3 has 13 amino acids. CDR1 KGHSY and CDR2 FQNENV come from the germline V gene. With 6 bases clipped from V and 6 bases from J, the junction kept 7 bases outside the gene matches.

The chain couples TRBV10-3 to TRBJ1-3; D uncertain. This CDR3 has 14 amino acids. Germline lookup yields CDR1 ENHRY and CDR2 SYGVKD. V lost 8 bases to trimming and J lost 0 bases, with 11 bases between them. CDR3 loop: CAIEEGSSGNTIYF. CDR3 DNA sequence: TGTGCCATCGAAGAGGGAAGCTCTGGAAACACCATATATTTT.

The chain recombines TRBV19 with TRBJ1-2, with D maybe TRBD1 (5 bases). This CDR3 contains 15 residues. Germline V gene lookup returns CDR1 LNHDA and CDR2 SQIVND (reference sequence). V lost 0 bases and J 6 bases, leaving 14 bases between the germline ends. CDR3 sequence: CASSIDWQGLDGYTF. The DNA for the CDR3 is TGTGCCAGTAGTATAGATTGGCAGGGATTGGATGGCTACACCTTC.

The rearrangement uses TRBV28 and TRBJ2-1; 13 nucleotides line up with TRBD2. V was clipped by 5 bases and J by 6 bases; unmatched bases: 4. The CDR3 contains 15 residues. CDR1 is MDHEN and CDR2 is SYDVKM in the germline V gene. The CDR3 DNA reads TGTGCCAGCAGTCTGACTAGCGGGAGGTCCAATGAGCAGTTCTTC. Protein: CASSLTSGRSNEQFF.